This T cell receptor (beta chain) originates from a study of CD8 T cells in ankylosing spondylitis. The CDR3 sequence is 16 residues long. V was pared by 6 bases and J by 0 bases, with 7 bases of the junction left unmatched. This clonotype was recorded many times. TCRdb itself ran the 5' RACE reads through MiXCR, one entry per CDR3 protein. The table records around 130,000 distinct CDR3 sequences, roughly 9% of them present only once. The material sequenced was blood, either unsorted or a sorted T cell fraction (not recorded which). V usage is TRBV12-3 or TRBV12-4 and J usage is TRBJ2-1; 8 bases match TRBD2. The TCR was taken from a male donor with ankylosing spondylitis or in good health (not recorded which). Written as DNA, the CDR3 is TGTGCCAGCAGCAATACCGGGACTAGCTCCTACAATGAGCAGTTCTTC. It translates to CASSNTGTSSYNEQFF.